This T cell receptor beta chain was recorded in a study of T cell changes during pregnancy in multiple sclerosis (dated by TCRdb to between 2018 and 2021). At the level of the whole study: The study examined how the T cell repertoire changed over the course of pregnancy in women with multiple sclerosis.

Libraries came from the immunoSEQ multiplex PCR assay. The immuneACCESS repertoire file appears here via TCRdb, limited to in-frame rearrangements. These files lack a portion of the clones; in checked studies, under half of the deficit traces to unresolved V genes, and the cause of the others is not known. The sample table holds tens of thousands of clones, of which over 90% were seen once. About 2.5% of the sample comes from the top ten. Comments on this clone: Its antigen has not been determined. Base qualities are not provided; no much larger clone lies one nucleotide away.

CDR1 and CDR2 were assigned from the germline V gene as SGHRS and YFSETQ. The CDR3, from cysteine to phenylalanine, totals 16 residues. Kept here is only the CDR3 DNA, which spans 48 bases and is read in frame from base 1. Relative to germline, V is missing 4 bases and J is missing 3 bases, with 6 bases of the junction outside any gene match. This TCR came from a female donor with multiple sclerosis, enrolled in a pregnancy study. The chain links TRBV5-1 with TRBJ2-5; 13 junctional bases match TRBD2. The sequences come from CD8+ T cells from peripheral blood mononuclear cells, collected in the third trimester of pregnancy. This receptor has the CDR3 CASSAGTSGTEETQYF. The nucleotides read TGCGCCAGCAGCGCCGGGACTAGCGGGACCGAAGAGACCCAGTACTTC.